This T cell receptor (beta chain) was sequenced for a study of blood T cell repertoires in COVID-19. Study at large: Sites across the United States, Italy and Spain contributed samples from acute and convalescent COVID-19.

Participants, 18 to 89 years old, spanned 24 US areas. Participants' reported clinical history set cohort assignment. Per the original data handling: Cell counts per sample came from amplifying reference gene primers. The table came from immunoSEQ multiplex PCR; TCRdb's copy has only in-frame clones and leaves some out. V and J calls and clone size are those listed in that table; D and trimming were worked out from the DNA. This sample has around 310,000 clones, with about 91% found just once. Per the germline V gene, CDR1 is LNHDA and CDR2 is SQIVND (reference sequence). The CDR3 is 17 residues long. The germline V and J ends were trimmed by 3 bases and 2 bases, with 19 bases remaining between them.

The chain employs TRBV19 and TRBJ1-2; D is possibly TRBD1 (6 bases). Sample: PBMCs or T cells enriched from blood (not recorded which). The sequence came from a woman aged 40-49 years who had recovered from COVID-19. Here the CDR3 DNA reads TGTGCCAGTAGTATTTCCGCGGGGGCAGACTTGAACTATGGCTACACCTTC. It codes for CASSISAGADLNYGYTF.